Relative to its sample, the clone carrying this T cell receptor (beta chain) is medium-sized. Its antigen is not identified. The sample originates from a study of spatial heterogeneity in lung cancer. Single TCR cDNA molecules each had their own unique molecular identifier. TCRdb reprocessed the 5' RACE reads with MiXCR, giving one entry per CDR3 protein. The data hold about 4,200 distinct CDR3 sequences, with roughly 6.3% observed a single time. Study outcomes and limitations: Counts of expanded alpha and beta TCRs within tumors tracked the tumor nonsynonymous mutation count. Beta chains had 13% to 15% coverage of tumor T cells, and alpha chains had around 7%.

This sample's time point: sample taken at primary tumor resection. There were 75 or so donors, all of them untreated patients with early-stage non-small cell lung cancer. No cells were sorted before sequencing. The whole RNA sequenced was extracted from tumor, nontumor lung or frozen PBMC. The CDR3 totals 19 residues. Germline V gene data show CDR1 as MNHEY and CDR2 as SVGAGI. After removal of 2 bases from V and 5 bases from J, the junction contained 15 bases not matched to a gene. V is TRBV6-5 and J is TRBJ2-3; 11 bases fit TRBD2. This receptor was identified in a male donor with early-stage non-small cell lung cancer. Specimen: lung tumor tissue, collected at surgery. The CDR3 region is CASSYTRPDSGREEDTQYF. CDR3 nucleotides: TGTGCCAGCAGTTACACCCGCCCCGATAGCGGGAGGGAGGAAGATACGCAGTATTTT.